Following are 11 T cell receptor beta chains from one sample sequenced in a study of T-cell memory formation after mild COVID-19. TCRdb recomputed calls from the 5' RACE reads with MiXCR, one row per CDR3 protein. This sample has 410,000 or so distinct CDR3 sequences, with about 25% found just once. Source material: PBMCs or a T cell subset sorted from them (not recorded which). Receptors originate from an adult woman who had mild COVID-19 (a few samples of this study predate the infection). Cell type and time point are not known.

V gene TRBV11-3 combines with J gene TRBJ1-1; D unclear. V lost 2 bases to trimming and J lost 0 bases, with 13 bases between them. There are 16 residues in the CDR3. Per germline, CDR1 SGHNT and CDR2 YENEEA. The CDR3 DNA reads as TGTGCCAGCAGCTTATCAACGTGGGCATTGAACACTGAAGCTTTCTTT. It encodes CASSLSTWALNTEAFF.

This rearrangement joins TRBV3-1 to TRBJ2-7; 9 bases are a match to TRBD1. Per germline, CDR1 LGHDT and CDR2 YNNKEL (reference sequence). The CDR3 runs to 15 residues. Germline trimming cut 1 base from V and 7 bases from J; bases unmatched to any gene: 8. The CDR3: CASSQGLGQGREQYF. As DNA, the CDR3 is TGTGCCAGCAGCCAAGGCCTGGGACAGGGACGAGAGCAGTACTTC.

The V gene is TRBV4-1, the J gene TRBJ2-7, with D possibly TRBD2 on 5 matching bases. Germline assignment: CDR1 MGHRA and CDR2 YSYEKL. This CDR3 comprises 16 residues. V lost 2 bases, J lost 5 bases, and 19 bases lay in between. CDR3 DNA: TGCGCCAGCAGCCAATTTGGGAGCGACCCATCCAACGAGCAGTACTTC. It yields the protein CASSQFGSDPSNEQYF.

In its sample, this clonotype was seen once. This rearrangement joins TRBV21-1 to TRBJ1-2; the table assigns TRBD1, which was not confirmed against the DNA. TRBV21-1 is noted as a pseudogene. The CDR3 sequence is 11 residues long. In nucleotides, the CDR3 is TGCGGGGGGGGACAGTCACATGGCTACACCTTC. It is translated as CGGGQSHGYTF.

The rearrangement uses TRBV7-6 and TRBJ2-3; 10 nucleotides line up with TRBD1. The CDR3 is 17 residues long. The germline V gene encodes CDR1 SGHVS and CDR2 FNYEAQ. The V and J ends lost 1 base and 3 bases, in that order; junction bases with no gene match: 7. DNA for the CDR3: TGTGCCAGCAGCTTAGTACGCGACAGGGGGCGGACAGATACGCAGTATTTT. Its translation is CASSLVRDRGRTDTQYF.

This sequence joins TRBV20-1 and TRBJ2-7, with a weak D call TRBD1 (5 bases). Trimming pared 3 bases from V and 5 bases from J, leaving 17 bases between. The CDR3 extends over 14 amino acids. Germline CDR1 reads DFQATT; CDR2 reads SNEGSKA (reference sequence). The CDR3 sequence: CSASGQGIDDEQYF. CDR3 in DNA: TGCAGTGCTAGTGGGCAGGGAATAGATGACGAGCAGTACTTC.

The chain employs TRBV5-5 and TRBJ1-5; 7 bases match TRBD1. This CDR3 is built from 15 residues. The germline V gene encodes CDR1 SGHKS and CDR2 YYEKEE (reference sequence). With 4 bases clipped from V and 10 bases from J, the junction kept 14 bases outside the gene matches. CDR3 in DNA: TGTGCCAGCAGCCAGGCTCCGGGACAGTTGTATCCCCAGCATTTT. Its translation: CASSQAPGQLYPQHF.

The rearrangement joins TRBV12-3 or TRBV12-4 to TRBJ1-2; 7 nucleotides align to TRBD1. The CDR3 covers 15 residues. Losses at the gene ends were 1 base for V and 4 bases for J; bases not matched to a gene: 6. The CDR3 sequence: CASSLVGQNIYGYTF. In DNA, the CDR3 is TGTGCCAGCAGTTTAGTGGGACAGAATATCTATGGCTACACCTTC.

The J gene is TRBJ2-2, the V gene TRBV12-3 or TRBV12-4; the match to TRBD1 covers 7 bases. The V segment lost 4 bases and the J segment 7 bases; nucleotides outside the gene matches: 9. This CDR3 is 15 amino acids long. The DNA of the CDR3 is TGTGCCAGCAGTTCTAACAGGGGACGGAGCGGGGAGCTGTTTTTT. Its translation: CASSSNRGRSGELFF.

This clonotype showed up many times. V and J are TRBV25-1 and TRBJ2-3, with D possibly being TRBD1 (6 bases). The CDR3 is 17 residues long. The germline gives CDR1 MGHDK, CDR2 SYGVNS. V was shortened by 6 bases and J by 5 bases, with 24 bases between the two germline ends. The CDR3 spells CASSSYRDMQAGDTQYF. CDR3 coding DNA: TGTGCCAGCAGCTCATACCGGGACATGCAGGCCGGAGATACGCAGTATTTT. Full variable domain (missing parts from reference TRBV25-1 and TRBJ2-3): EADIYQTPRYLVIGTGKKITLECSQTMGHDKMYWYQQDPGMELHLIHYSYGVNSTEKGDLSSESTVSRIRTEHFPLTLESARPSHTSQYLCASSSYRDMQAGDTQYFGPGTRLTVL.

This clonotype has just a few counts. This rearrangement joins TRBV15 to TRBJ1-4, with no clear D. V was clipped by 3 bases and J by 5 bases, with 13 bases between them. This CDR3 is 15 amino acids long. Germline CDR1 is LNHNV and CDR2 is YYDKDF (reference sequence). The CDR3 loop is CATSRGDQKNEKLFF. The CDR3 region has the DNA TGTGCCACCAGCAGGGGTGACCAGAAAAATGAAAAACTGTTTTTT.